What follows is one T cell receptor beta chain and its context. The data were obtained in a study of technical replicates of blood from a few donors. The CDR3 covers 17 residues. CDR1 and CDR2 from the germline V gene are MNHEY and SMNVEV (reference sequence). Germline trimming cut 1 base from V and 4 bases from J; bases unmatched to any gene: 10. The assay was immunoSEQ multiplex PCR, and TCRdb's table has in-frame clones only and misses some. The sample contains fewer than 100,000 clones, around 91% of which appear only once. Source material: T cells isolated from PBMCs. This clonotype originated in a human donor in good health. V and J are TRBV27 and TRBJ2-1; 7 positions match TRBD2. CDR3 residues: CASSLFRGTSEYNEQFF. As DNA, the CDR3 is TGTGCCAGCAGTTTATTTAGGGGAACTAGCGAGTACAATGAGCAGTTCTTC.